This T cell receptor beta chain was obtained from a study of blood T cells in healthy people across ages. The authors ran a second PCR of 7 to 11 cycles using a sample-barcoded 5' primer and a J-beta primer mix. TCRdb fed the 5' RACE reads into MiXCR, producing one record per CDR3 protein. The data show 700,000 to 900,000 distinct CDR3 sequences, roughly 50% seen once. The V and J ends lost 2 bases and 14 bases, in that order; junction bases with no gene match: 20. Germline V gene sequence: CDR1 SGHRS, CDR2 YFSETQ. The CDR3 sequence is 16 residues long. Sequencing input: blood. The rearrangement joins TRBV5-1 to TRBJ2-3; 7 bases are a match to TRBD2. This receptor was obtained from a man older than 75 in good health. CDR3: CASSFNPSGVYRYAYF. The CDR3 bases are TGCGCCAGCAGCTTCAACCCTAGCGGAGTTTACAGATACGCGTATTTT.